Listed here are 27 T cell receptor beta chains from one sample, sequenced in a study of shared clonotypes between healthy human individuals. TCRdb keeps only in-frame clones here, not all; method: immunoSEQ multiplex PCR. The repertoire has roughly 2.1 million clones, more than 85% of them found once; the top ten carry about 1.8%. The naive CD8 fraction comprised CD45RO-negative cells positively selected for CCR7 and excluded terminally differentiated effector memory CD45RA+ cells. Material: naive CD8+ T cells from PBMCs. These receptor sequences come from a man aged 18-30 years in good health. Some clones in this sample may be carry-over from other donors' samples.

The chain carries TRBV7-9 and TRBJ2-2, with 16 bases aligning to TRBD2. The trim removed 5 bases at V and 6 bases at J, leaving 6 bases unmatched. CDR1 is SEHNR and CDR2 is FQNEAQ in the germline V gene (reference sequence). The CDR3 spans 17 residues. The CDR3 bases are TGTGCCAGCAGCCTCGGGACTAGCGGGAGGGCCGCCGGGGAGCTGTTTTTT. Translation gives CASSLGTSGRAAGELFF.

About this clone itself: The sample has other DNA sequences that encode this CDR3 too. The chain recombines TRBV2 with TRBJ2-1; D unclear. Germline V gives CDR1 SNHLY, CDR2 FYNNEI. Trimming took 4 bases from V and 8 from J, leaving 9 bases between them. This CDR3 has 12 residues. The CDR3 sequence: CASSGREDEQFF. DNA for the CDR3: TGTGCCAGCAGTGGGAGAGAGGATGAGCAGTTCTTC.

The chain is built from TRBV6-5 and TRBJ1-2, with TRBD1 identical over 7 bases. Per germline, CDR1 MNHEY and CDR2 SVGAGI. CDR3 length equals 14 residues. V was pared by 0 bases and J by 7 bases, with 5 bases of the junction left unmatched. The CDR3 loop reads CASSYSQGGIGYTF. In DNA, the CDR3 is TGTGCCAGCAGTTACTCGCAGGGGGGTATTGGCTACACCTTC.

The chain joins TRBV19 to TRBJ1-1, with unresolved D. Per the germline V gene, CDR1 is LNHDA and CDR2 is SQIVND (reference sequence). The CDR3 loop spans 14 amino acids. V was clipped by 1 base and J by 0 bases, with 6 bases between them. CDR3 sequence (DNA): TGTGCCAGTAGTATAGGGAATCTGAACACTGAAGCTTTCTTT. Amino acids: CASSIGNLNTEAFF. Full variable domain (outside the CDR3, taken from reference TRBV19 and TRBJ1-1): DGGITQSPKYLFRKEGQNVTLSCEQNLNHDAMYWYRQDPGQGLRLIYYSQIVNDFQKGDIAEGYSVSREKKESFPLTVTSAQKNPTAFYLCASSIGNLNTEAFFGQGTRLTVV.

V gene TRBV27 combines with J gene TRBJ1-2; a possible D gene is TRBD1 (5 bases). CDR1 and CDR2 (germline): MNHEY, SMNVEV (reference sequence). The CDR3 has 15 amino acids. The germline V and J ends were trimmed by 3 bases and 4 bases, with 15 bases remaining between them. This chain's CDR3 is CASSLYGGIIYGYTF. As DNA, the CDR3 is TGTGCCAGCAGTTTGTACGGGGGAATTATCTATGGCTACACCTTC.

The rearrangement links TRBV9 to TRBJ1-1; TRBD1 matches at 7 bases. Germline CDR1 SGDLS, CDR2 YYNGEE. The CDR3 contains 16 residues. The J segment lost 4 bases and the V segment lost 3 bases, leaving 12 bases of the junction unmatched. The CDR3 loop reads CASSGARGIRGTEAFF. CDR3 coding DNA: TGTGCCAGCAGCGGGGCCAGGGGGATAAGAGGCACTGAAGCTTTCTTT.

Written as DNA, the CDR3 is TGTGCCAGCAGTTTGAGGGGATATAGCAATCAGCCCCAGCATTTT. Translated: CASSLRGYSNQPQHF. This chain links TRBV28 with TRBJ1-5; D is possibly TRBD1 (5 bases). The CDR3 runs to 15 residues. Germline V gene sequence: CDR1 MDHEN, CDR2 SYDVKM. V gave up 3 bases and J gave up 0 bases, with 9 bases separating them.

Regarding this clone: The identical CDR3 is also encoded by other nucleotide sequences in the sample. This chain uses TRBV11-2 with TRBJ2-3; 10 bases line up with TRBD2. There are 15 residues in the CDR3. Per germline, CDR1 SGHAT and CDR2 FQNNGV. Trimming at V came to 4 bases and at J to 0 bases, leaving 1 base not matched to a gene. The CDR3 reads CASSSSGRSTDTQYF. The CDR3 DNA follows: TGTGCCAGCAGCTCTAGCGGGAGAAGCACAGATACGCAGTATTTT. The full variable domain, completed using reference TRBV11-2 and TRBJ2-3, is EAGVAQSPRYKIIEKRQSVAFWCNPISGHATLYWYQQILGQGPKLLIQFQNNGVVDDSQLPKDRFSAERLKGVDSTLKIQPAKLEDSAVYLCASSSSGRSTDTQYFGPGTRLTVL.

This chain joins TRBV11-1 and TRBJ2-7; either TRBD1 or TRBD2 may supply D (5 bases each). The ends were cut back, 3 bases at V and 3 bases at J, with 12 bases in the middle. Germline V gene lookup returns CDR1 SGHAT and CDR2 FQDESV (reference sequence). CDR3 length: 14 residues. CDR3 in DNA: TGTGCCAGCAGCTTGGAAGGGGAGAACTACGAGCAGTACTTC. It yields the protein CASSLEGENYEQYF.

The chain links TRBV9 to TRBJ2-3, with D possibly being TRBD2 (6 bases). The ends were cut back, 4 bases at V and 1 base at J, with 10 bases in the middle. Germline V gene data show CDR1 as SGDLS and CDR2 as YYNGEE. The CDR3 is made up of 14 amino acids. CDR3 DNA: TGTGCCAGCAGCAGATGGGAGGGCACAGATACGCAGTATTTT. It translates to CASSRWEGTDTQYF.

V gene TRBV7-2 combines with J gene TRBJ1-1; D is unclear. Deletions cut 5 bases from V and 4 bases from J, with 11 bases between. This CDR3 is built from 13 residues. The germline CDR1 and CDR2 sequences are SGHTA and FQGNSA. The CDR3 sequence: CASSLWTGTEAFF. The CDR3 bases are TGTGCCAGCAGCCTTTGGACGGGCACTGAAGCTTTCTTT. Variable domain in full (rest from reference TRBV7-2 and TRBJ1-1): GAGVSQSPSNKVTEKGKDVELRCDPISGHTALYWYRQSLGQGLEFLIYFQGNSAPDKSGLPSDRFSAERTGGSVSTLTIQRTQQEDSAVYLCASSLWTGTEAFFGQGTRLTVV.

This sequence joins TRBV7-9 and TRBJ2-7; 10 nucleotides align to TRBD1. Germline-derived CDR1 and CDR2 are SEHNR and FQNEAQ (reference sequence). The CDR3 is 16 amino acids. The J segment lost 5 bases and the V segment lost 6 bases, leaving 13 bases of the junction unmatched. The CDR3 loop is CASSKDGTGVLDEQYF. DNA for the CDR3: TGTGCCAGCAGTAAAGACGGGACAGGGGTTTTGGACGAGCAGTACTTC.

V and J are TRBV6-5 and TRBJ2-7, with D unclear. The CDR3 is 10 residues long. The V end was cut by 6 bases, the J end by 3 bases, with 3 bases between. Per germline, CDR1 MNHEY and CDR2 SVGAGI. The DNA for the CDR3 is TGTGCCAGCAGAGACTACGAGCAGTACTTC. Translated: CASRDYEQYF.

The chain carries TRBV28 and TRBJ2-5; unclear D gene. Germline CDR1 MDHEN, CDR2 SYDVKM. The ends were cut back, 8 bases at V and 8 bases at J, with 21 bases in the middle. The CDR3 is 14 amino acids. Written as DNA, the CDR3 is TGTGCCAGCGGCTCCGCTAGAAAACCGCAAACCCAGTACTTC. Amino acids: CASGSARKPQTQYF. The whole variable domain, remainder taken from reference TRBV28 and TRBJ2-5, is DVKVTQSSRYLVKRTGEKVFLECVQDMDHENMFWYRQDPGLGLRLIYFSYDVKMKEKGDIPEGYSVSREKKERFSLILESASTNQTSMYLCASGSARKPQTQYFGPGTRLLVL.

V gene TRBV7-8 combines with J gene TRBJ1-1; 7 nucleotides align to TRBD1. The V segment lost 3 bases and the J segment 0 bases; nucleotides outside the gene matches: 7. Germline values: CDR1 SGHVS, CDR2 FQNEAQ. The CDR3 runs to 16 residues. CDR3 in DNA: TGTGCCAGCAGCTTCACCGGGACAGCTATGAACACTGAAGCTTTCTTT. Its translation is CASSFTGTAMNTEAFF.

The V and J genes are TRBV19 and TRBJ1-5; TRBD1 is a possible D gene (5 bases). The CDR3 consists of 17 residues. V was cut by 3 bases and J by 7 bases, with 22 bases left in between. Per germline, CDR1 LNHDA and CDR2 SQIVND (reference sequence). The CDR3 is CASSIFRDAPRGQPQHF. In DNA form, the CDR3 reads TGTGCCAGTAGTATCTTCCGGGACGCCCCACGGGGACAGCCCCAGCATTTT.

As for this clone: At the DNA level, this CDR3 is encoded by other sequences in the same sample as well. The chain employs TRBV5-1 and TRBJ2-3, with D possibly TRBD2 on 7 matching bases. V lost 0 bases, J lost 1 base, and 9 bases lay in between. Germline loops: CDR1 SGHRS, CDR2 YFSETQ. This CDR3 is 15 amino acids long. CDR3 sequence: CASSLVGGRTDTQYF. CDR3 DNA sequence: TGCGCCAGCAGCTTGGTGGGGGGGCGCACAGATACGCAGTATTTT.

V is TRBV20-1 and J is TRBJ1-2; D is undetermined. Germline loops: CDR1 DFQATT, CDR2 SNEGSKA (reference sequence). The ends were cut back, 0 bases at V and 10 bases at J, with 3 bases in the middle. CDR3 length: 9 amino acids. CDR3 in DNA: TGCAGTGCTAGAGAGCCCTACACCTTC. Translation gives CSAREPYTF.

This chain joins TRBV28 and TRBJ2-7; TRBD1 matches at 10 bases. The junction had 6 bases not matched to a gene; V was cut back by 3 bases and J by 1 base. The CDR3 has 16 amino acids. CDR1 is MDHEN and CDR2 is SYDVKM in the germline V gene. The CDR3 spells CASSFPRQGASYEQYF. The CDR3 DNA reads as TGTGCCAGCAGTTTCCCGCGACAGGGGGCGTCCTACGAGCAGTACTTC.

The rearrangement links TRBV16 to TRBJ2-7; D remains unclear. Germline V lookup: CDR1 KGHSY, CDR2 FQNENV. Trimming left V 2 bases short and J 5 bases short, with 4 bases between. CDR3 length: 11 amino acids. The CDR3 DNA sequence: TGTGCCAGCAGCCAAGGGGACGAGCAGTACTTC. It codes for CASSQGDEQYF.

The chain uses TRBV25-1 and TRBJ2-7, with D possibly being TRBD2 (6 bases). V gave up 1 base and J gave up 5 bases, with 15 bases separating them. CDR1 is MGHDK and CDR2 is SYGVNS in the germline V gene. The CDR3 consists of 15 residues. The CDR3 DNA follows: TGTGCCAGCAGTGAATTGACGGGAGAATCCCACGAGCAGTACTTC. Translated, it gives CASSELTGESHEQYF.

The rearrangement joins TRBV19 to TRBJ2-7, with 7 bases matching TRBD1. CDR1 and CDR2 from the germline V gene are LNHDA and SQIVND (reference sequence). This CDR3 has 15 amino acids. J gave up 0 bases and V 6 bases, and 8 bases lay outside the gene matches. CDR3 loop: CASRGSTGTSYEQYF. CDR3 sequence (DNA): TGTGCCAGTAGGGGCTCGACAGGGACCTCCTACGAGCAGTACTTC.

This sequence joins TRBV7-9 and TRBJ2-5, with unresolved D. The CDR3 spans 16 residues. CDR1 and CDR2 from the germline V gene are SEHNR and FQNEAQ (reference sequence). Trimming shortened V by 0 bases and J by 1 base, and 12 bases separated the two germline ends. In DNA, the CDR3 is TGTGCCAGCAGCTTAGCGCCAACAGTGTTCCAAGAGACCCAGTACTTC. Translation: CASSLAPTVFQETQYF.

This chain links TRBV9 with TRBJ1-1; 8 positions agree with TRBD1. The V gene end was trimmed by 3 bases and the J gene end by 6 bases; junction bases not matched to a gene: 4. CDR1 SGDLS and CDR2 YYNGEE come from the germline V gene. The CDR3 has 13 residues. In DNA, the CDR3 is TGTGCCAGCAGCGGCAGGGGGCGAGCTGAAGCTTTCTTT. Translating gives CASSGRGRAEAFF.

With respect to this clone: The CDR3 carries no conserved terminal phenylalanine or tryptophan, so it likely arises from a read error. V usage is TRBV7-3 and J usage is TRBJ2-7; D possibly corresponds to TRBD2 (6 bases). Trimming took 5 bases from V and 1 from J, leaving 9 bases between them. Per the germline V gene, CDR1 is SGHTA and CDR2 is FQGTGA. The CDR3 contains 13 residues. CDR3 residues: CASSPGRSYEQYL. CDR3 DNA: TGTGCCAGCAGCCCCGGGAGATCCTACGAGCAGTACCTC.

The genes are TRBV27 and TRBJ1-4; 8 bases are a match to TRBD1. The junction had 8 bases not matched to a gene; V was cut back by 6 bases and J by 8 bases. CDR1 is MNHEY and CDR2 is SMNVEV in the germline V gene (reference sequence). There are 14 residues in the CDR3. The DNA for the CDR3 is TGTGCCAGCAGGATTCAGGGGGCTCGGGAAAAACTGTTTTTT. Translation: CASRIQGAREKLFF.

The chain carries TRBV27 and TRBJ2-1; TRBD2 aligns across 11 bases. The CDR3 length is 15 residues. Germline V gene lookup returns CDR1 MNHEY and CDR2 SMNVEV (reference sequence). V gave up 5 bases and J gave up 9 bases; unmatched junction bases: 9. As DNA, the CDR3 is TGTGCCAGCAGTCCCGTGGCTAGCGGGAGGTCTGAGCAGTTCTTC. Encoded protein: CASSPVASGRSEQFF.